The TCR beta chain under discussion was sequenced for a study of blood T cell repertoires in COVID-19. Study-wide context: The samples span acute and convalescent COVID-19 from the United States, Italy and Spain. PBMCs, B-cell-depleted T cells, or T cells were the source of the cDNA or gDNA that made up the material.

Authors' processing steps: Quantification of nucleated cells was approximated via reference gene primer amplification. Method: immunoSEQ multiplex PCR; TCRdb's copy keeps in-frame clones and lacks some. V, J and clone size reflect that table, while D and trimming were determined from the DNA. The data contain about 220,000 clones, 65% to 90% of them singletons. This CDR3 contains 14 residues. After removal of 2 bases from V and 6 bases from J, the junction contained 4 bases not matched to a gene. Germline assignment: CDR1 KGHSH and CDR2 LQKENI. The chain combines TRBV18 with TRBJ1-1; TRBD1 matches 9 bases. Sequenced: peripheral blood. This receptor was obtained from a human donor in a cohort sampled during active COVID-19. The CDR3 spells CASSPGQGSAEAFF. CDR3 sequence (DNA): TGTGCCAGCTCACCAGGACAGGGGAGCGCTGAAGCTTTCTTT.